These 29 T cell receptor beta chains were all obtained from the same sample, sequenced in a study of T cells after yellow fever vaccination. MiXCR, applied by TCRdb to the 5' RACE reads, yields one record per CDR3 protein. Of around 250,000 distinct CDR3 sequences in the sample, about 7.1% are singletons; the top ten hold around 0.9%. Here the sequenced sample was CD4+ T cells sorted from PBMCs, taken 15 days after the yellow fever booster vaccination. Every receptor here comes from a man younger than 40 who received the YFV17D yellow fever vaccine.

This clonotype was observed at least ten times. The rearrangement joins TRBV20-1 to TRBJ1-6; possible D gene TRBD1, 5 bases. Trimming left V 3 bases short and J 10 bases short, with 16 bases between. The germline V gene encodes CDR1 DFQATT and CDR2 SNEGSKA (reference sequence). CDR3 length equals 14 residues. This CDR3 reads CSARAVRDVSPLHF. For the CDR3, the DNA is TGCAGTGCTAGGGCGGTTAGGGACGTGTCACCCCTCCACTTT.

This clonotype was seen repeatedly, ten times or more. J is TRBJ2-7 and V is TRBV5-1, with D maybe TRBD1 (5 bases). CDR1 and CDR2 from the germline V gene are SGHRS and YFSETQ. Trimming took off 2 bases at V and 5 bases at J, with 14 bases between the two ends. The length of the CDR3 is 14 residues. CDR3 DNA: TGCGCCAGCAGCTTAAGTCAGGGTGGCGACGAGCAGTACTTC. It encodes CASSLSQGGDEQYF.

In this sample, this clonotype turned up once. With a much larger clone just one base away, this may be a read error. The rearrangement links TRBV3-1 to TRBJ2-7; 9 positions agree with TRBD2. The CDR3 runs to 13 residues. Germline loops: CDR1 LGHDT, CDR2 YNNKEL (reference sequence). Trimming at V came to 7 bases and at J to 7 bases, leaving 8 bases not matched to a gene. This CDR3 is CASKLSGSEEQYF. The CDR3 DNA is TGTGCCAGCAAACTTAGCGGGAGTGAAGAGCAGTACTTC.

On this clonotype itself: With a much larger clone just one base away, this may be a read error. The chain links TRBV12-3 or TRBV12-4 to TRBJ2-3; D gene ambiguous. V dropped 5 bases and J dropped 8 bases, with 14 bases sitting between them. The CDR3 runs 13 residues. The DNA for the CDR3 is TGTGCCAGCAGTAACCATGCCGGCCCTACGCAGTATTTT. Translated: CASSNHAGPTQYF.

This clonotype turned up a few times. V and J are TRBV7-2 and TRBJ2-3, with TRBD2 matching over 8 bases. Germline values: CDR1 SGHTA, CDR2 FQGNSA. This CDR3 is built from 15 residues. Trimming removed 2 bases from V and 4 bases from J; junction bases left unmatched: 5. In nucleotides, the CDR3 is TGTGCCAGCAGCTTACAGTCGGGGGGGGCAGATACGCAGTATTTT. Translated, it gives CASSLQSGGADTQYF.

The chain joins TRBV11-2 to TRBJ1-2; D call uncertain. Germline CDR1 is SGHAT and CDR2 is FQNNGV. The CDR3 runs 13 residues. The V gene lost 3 bases and the J gene lost 0 bases, with 5 bases spanning the gap. The CDR3 spells CASSFDSNYGYTF. As DNA, the CDR3 is TGTGCCAGCAGCTTCGACTCTAACTATGGCTACACCTTC.

This rearrangement joins TRBV19 to TRBJ1-2; 7 bases agree with TRBD1. The V gene end was trimmed by 7 bases and the J gene end by 7 bases; junction bases not matched to a gene: 9. CDR1 and CDR2 (germline): LNHDA, SQIVND (reference sequence). This CDR3 is built from 13 residues. The CDR3 region is CASTSQGRLGYTF. CDR3 in DNA: TGTGCCAGTACCTCACAGGGGCGGCTTGGCTACACCTTC.

This clonotype turned up a few times. The V gene is TRBV5-5, the J gene TRBJ2-5, with 7 bases lining up with TRBD2. This CDR3 comprises 16 residues. Germline V CDR1 and CDR2: SGHKS, YYEKEE (reference sequence). The junction had 14 bases not matched to a gene; V was cut back by 4 bases and J by 5 bases. Here the CDR3 reads CASSLGGTTLAETQYF. The CDR3 DNA reads TGTGCCAGCAGCCTGGGGGGGACTACCTTGGCGGAGACCCAGTACTTC.

This sequence joins TRBV15 and TRBJ2-2, with TRBD2 matching over 7 bases. Germline V lookup: CDR1 LNHNV, CDR2 YYDKDF (reference sequence). The CDR3 consists of 14 residues. V shed 7 bases and J 6 bases; nucleotides not matched to a gene: 8. In nucleotides, the CDR3 is TGTGCCACCACTGGGCGGGAGAAGGCCGGGGAGCTGTTTTTT. Residues: CATTGREKAGELFF.

The rearrangement links TRBV7-2 to TRBJ2-6; unclear D gene. This CDR3 is built from 15 residues. V was shortened by 3 bases and J by 3 bases, with 9 bases between the two germline ends. CDR1 SGHTA and CDR2 FQGNSA come from the germline V gene. The CDR3: CASSFLRGGANVLTF. The CDR3 DNA is TGTGCCAGCAGCTTTCTACGTGGTGGGGCCAACGTCCTGACTTTC.

This clonotype was counted ten times or more. V and J are TRBV12-3 or TRBV12-4 and TRBJ1-5; D possibly corresponds to TRBD1 (5 bases). This CDR3 has 15 amino acids. Trimming cost V 5 bases and J 2 bases, with 13 bases left between them. The CDR3 here is CASSLQEMGNQPQHF. DNA for the CDR3: TGTGCCAGCAGTCTACAGGAGATGGGCAATCAGCCCCAGCATTTT.

This clonotype was found a few times. The CDR3 bases are TGTGCCAGCAGTTACAAGCGGGCGGACTACGAGCAGTACTTC. This encodes CASSYKRADYEQYF. The rearrangement links TRBV6-2 or TRBV6-3 to TRBJ2-7, with D possibly TRBD2 on 6 matching bases. The germline V and J ends were trimmed by 2 bases and 3 bases, with 11 bases remaining between them. The CDR3 consists of 14 residues. The V gene's germline CDR1 is MNHEY and CDR2 SVGEGT.

For the CDR3, the DNA is TGCAGTGCAGATACCGGGACTAGCGGGAGATACAATGAGCAGTTCTTC. It codes for CSADTGTSGRYNEQFF. The chain is built from TRBV20-1 and TRBJ2-1; 14 nucleotides align to TRBD2. CDR1 and CDR2 from the germline V gene are DFQATT and SNEGSKA (reference sequence). The CDR3 has 16 amino acids. V gave up 6 bases and J gave up 4 bases; unmatched junction bases: 8.

This clonotype has a count of ten or more. V usage is TRBV7-2 and J usage is TRBJ2-5; D is uncertain. V was shortened by 0 bases and J by 4 bases, with 6 bases between the two germline ends. The CDR3 totals 13 residues. CDR1 is SGHTA, CDR2 FQGNSA, per germline. The CDR3: CASSLAVGETQYF. DNA of the CDR3: TGTGCCAGCAGCTTAGCAGTAGGAGAGACCCAGTACTTC.

In DNA form, the CDR3 reads TGTGCCAGCAGCGTGACTAGCGCTGGCTCTGGGGCCAACGTCCTGACTTTC. As protein: CASSVTSAGSGANVLTF. The chain recombines TRBV9 with TRBJ2-6, with 8 nucleotides matching TRBD2. Trimming cost V 2 bases and J 0 bases; bases outside gene matches: 4. The CDR3 is 17 amino acids. Germline CDR1 is SGDLS and CDR2 is YYNGEE.

The CDR3 coding sequence is TGTGCCAGCAGCACGACTAGTCTTTGGCCGTACTTC. Translating gives CASSTTSLWPYF. The chain links TRBV12-3 or TRBV12-4 to TRBJ2-7; TRBD2 is a possible D gene (6 bases). This CDR3 is 12 amino acids long. The V gene lost 6 bases and the J gene lost 12 bases, with 18 bases spanning the gap.

The chain links TRBV7-2 to TRBJ2-3; 8 bases map to TRBD1. Germline assignment: CDR1 SGHTA and CDR2 FQGNSA. J lost 3 bases, V lost 1 base, and 6 bases had no gene match. The length of the CDR3 is 16 residues. CDR3 sequence (DNA): TGTGCCAGCAGCTTAGGGAGGGGACAGGTAACAGATACGCAGTATTTT. This sequence encodes CASSLGRGQVTDTQYF.

This clonotype has just a few counts. The chain employs TRBV11-2 and TRBJ2-5, with 10 bases matching TRBD2. Trimming cost V 3 bases and J 1 base; bases outside gene matches: 11. The germline V gene has CDR1 SGHAT and CDR2 FQNNGV. The CDR3 length is 18 residues. CDR3 region: CASSFSLLAGGSQETQYF. The CDR3 DNA follows: TGTGCCAGCAGCTTCTCCCTTTTAGCGGGAGGATCCCAAGAGACCCAGTACTTC. Complete variable domain (other parts from reference TRBV11-2 and TRBJ2-5): EAGVAQSPRYKIIEKRQSVAFWCNPISGHATLYWYQQILGQGPKLLIQFQNNGVVDDSQLPKDRFSAERLKGVDSTLKIQPAKLEDSAVYLCASSFSLLAGGSQETQYFGPGTRLLVL.

This clonotype was counted between two and nine times. The chain is built from TRBV3-1 and TRBJ2-1; the D is unclear. The germline V gene has CDR1 LGHDT and CDR2 YNNKEL (reference sequence). The V end was cut by 0 bases, the J end by 3 bases, with 9 bases between. CDR3 length: 15 amino acids. Here the CDR3 reads CASSQDIGYYNEQFF. The CDR3 nucleotides read TGTGCCAGCAGCCAAGATATCGGCTACTACAATGAGCAGTTCTTC.

This clonotype was observed a handful of times. V is TRBV5-4 and J is TRBJ2-1, with 7 positions matching TRBD1. CDR1 is SGHNT, CDR2 YYREEE, per germline (reference sequence). The CDR3 is made up of 14 amino acids. The V gene end was trimmed by 6 bases and the J gene end by 5 bases; junction bases not matched to a gene: 8. The CDR3 nucleotides read TGTGCCAGCATCCAGACAGGGAGAAACAATGAGCAGTTCTTC. Encoded protein: CASIQTGRNNEQFF.

This clonotype occurred many times. Here the CDR3 DNA reads TGTGCCATCAGCCTAGCGGGAGGATCTAACACAGATACGCAGTATTTT. Its translation: CAISLAGGSNTDTQYF. The J gene is TRBJ2-3, the V gene TRBV10-3; the match to TRBD2 covers 11 bases. V gave up 6 bases and J gave up 2 bases; unmatched junction bases: 7. This CDR3 spans 16 amino acids. Germline-derived CDR1 and CDR2 are ENHRY and SYGVKD.

This clonotype was detected ten times or more. This chain joins TRBV12-3 or TRBV12-4 and TRBJ2-1; 14 bases align to TRBD2. With 6 bases clipped from V and 8 bases from J, the junction kept 6 bases outside the gene matches. This CDR3 spans 15 amino acids. CDR3 coding DNA: TGTGCCAGCAGGCCCCCGGGACTAGCGGGAGATGAGCAGTTCTTC. This encodes CASRPPGLAGDEQFF.

This chain joins TRBV20-1 and TRBJ1-4, with 11 bases identical to TRBD1. The V gene's germline CDR1 is DFQATT and CDR2 SNEGSKA (reference sequence). The junction had 7 bases not matched to a gene; V was cut back by 6 bases and J by 7 bases. This CDR3 has 14 residues. CDR3 residues: CSARTGGGGEKLFF. The CDR3 DNA is TGCAGTGCCCGGACAGGGGGCGGTGGTGAAAAACTGTTTTTT.

This clonotype was seen at least ten times. The chain carries TRBV12-3 or TRBV12-4 and TRBJ2-1, with no clear D. The V end lost 6 bases, the J end lost 7 bases, and 7 bases lay between the germline ends. The CDR3 runs 11 residues. This CDR3 reads CASSAVNEQFF. The CDR3, as DNA: TGTGCCAGCAGCGCGGTGAATGAGCAGTTCTTC.

This clonotype was recorded at least ten times. The chain combines TRBV6-1 with TRBJ2-1; D gene uncertain. The CDR3 has 16 residues. Per germline, CDR1 MNHNS and CDR2 SASEGT. V lost 7 bases and J lost 8, with 24 bases in between. CDR3 in DNA: TGTGCCAGCACGGTGACTGTATTCCTAAGGGTCGATGAGCAGTTCTTC. Translating it yields CASTVTVFLRVDEQFF.

For this clonotype: This may be a read error, as it is one base from a much larger clone. This rearrangement joins TRBV6-1 to TRBJ2-7; D perhaps matches TRBD1 (5 bases). V shed 7 bases and J shed 9 bases, with 19 bases lying between them. Germline V gene sequence: CDR1 MNHNS, CDR2 SASEGT. The CDR3 extends over 13 amino acids. The CDR3 nucleotides read TGTGCCAGCACCTATAGGGAAGGGGCGGCGCAGTACTTC. It yields the protein CASTYREGAAQYF.

This clonotype has more than one count but fewer than ten. The rearrangement joins TRBV7-2 to TRBJ2-5, with TRBD1 identical over 7 bases. The germline V gene encodes CDR1 SGHTA and CDR2 FQGNSA. This CDR3 spans 15 amino acids. The V gene end was trimmed by 4 bases and the J gene end by 5 bases; junction bases not matched to a gene: 10. The CDR3 bases are TGTGCCAGCAGCTCACAGGGGCCCGGAGTGGAGACCCAGTACTTC. Its translation is CASSSQGPGVETQYF.

This clonotype was observed a handful of times. CDR3 region: CASKERRGLSSYNEQFF. The DNA for the CDR3 is TGTGCCAGCAAGGAACGGCGGGGTCTTAGCTCCTACAATGAGCAGTTCTTC. The chain couples TRBV28 to TRBJ2-1, with a weak D call TRBD2 (6 bases). Germline assignment: CDR1 MDHEN and CDR2 SYDVKM. Trimming left V 7 bases short and J 0 bases short, with 19 bases between. The CDR3 consists of 17 residues.

This clonotype was seen only a few times. The chain employs TRBV20-1 and TRBJ2-1; the D is unclear. V dropped 4 bases and J dropped 7 bases, with 11 bases sitting between them. This CDR3 comprises 12 residues. Germline CDR1 DFQATT, CDR2 SNEGSKA (reference sequence). The CDR3 region has the DNA TGCAGTGCTATCACGATGGGGAATGAGCAGTTCTTC. Protein product: CSAITMGNEQFF.